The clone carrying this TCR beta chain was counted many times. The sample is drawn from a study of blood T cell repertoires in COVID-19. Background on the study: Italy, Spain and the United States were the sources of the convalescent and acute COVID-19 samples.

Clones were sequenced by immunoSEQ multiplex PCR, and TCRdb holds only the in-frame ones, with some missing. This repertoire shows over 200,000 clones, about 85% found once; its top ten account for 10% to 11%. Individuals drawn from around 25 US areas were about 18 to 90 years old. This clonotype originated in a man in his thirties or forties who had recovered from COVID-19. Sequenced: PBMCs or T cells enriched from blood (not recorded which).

This CDR3 reads CASSTGLAGDRYTQYF. CDR3 DNA sequence: TGTGCCAGTAGTACCGGACTAGCGGGAGATAGGTATACGCAGTATTTT. The chain uses TRBV19 and TRBJ2-3, with 13 nucleotides matching TRBD2. The germline CDR1 and CDR2 sequences are LNHDA and SQIVND (reference sequence). The CDR3 covers 16 residues. V was clipped by 4 bases and J by 7 bases; unmatched bases: 8.